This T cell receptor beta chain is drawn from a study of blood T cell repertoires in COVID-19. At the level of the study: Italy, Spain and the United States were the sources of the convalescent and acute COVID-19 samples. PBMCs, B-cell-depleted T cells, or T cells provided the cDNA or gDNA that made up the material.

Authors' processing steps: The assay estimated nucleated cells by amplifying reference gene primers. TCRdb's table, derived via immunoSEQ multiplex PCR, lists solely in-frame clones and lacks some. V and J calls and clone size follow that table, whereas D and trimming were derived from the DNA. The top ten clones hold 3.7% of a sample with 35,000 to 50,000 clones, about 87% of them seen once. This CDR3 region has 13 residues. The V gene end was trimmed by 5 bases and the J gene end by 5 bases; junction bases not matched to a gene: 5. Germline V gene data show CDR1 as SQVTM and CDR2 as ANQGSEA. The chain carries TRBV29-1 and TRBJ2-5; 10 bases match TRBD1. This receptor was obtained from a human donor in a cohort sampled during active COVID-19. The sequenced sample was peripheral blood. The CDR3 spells CSVLDRGAETQYF. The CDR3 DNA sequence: TGCAGCGTTCTGGACAGGGGGGCGGAGACCCAGTACTTC.